The source of this T cell receptor (beta chain) is a study of shared clonotypes between healthy human individuals. Overall study: The composition of the donors was a couple of women and a few men aged 18 to 49.

Trimming removed 1 base from V and 7 bases from J, with 13 bases in between. The CDR3 has 15 residues. The germline CDR1 and CDR2 sequences are MNHEY and SMNVEV (reference sequence). Deep was the level at which the assay was run. Authors' processing steps: Filtering differed since immunoSEQ provided only junctions, with no quality scores. Sequencing used immunoSEQ multiplex PCR; TCRdb keeps in-frame clones, though not all of them. V, J and clone size derive from that table, while D and trimming were established from the DNA sequence. Of about 510,000 clones listed, 75% to 80% are singletons. Every donor, a Caucasian adult, lived in Nashville, Tennessee.

This TCR derives from a woman in her thirties or forties in good health. Some clones in this sample may be carry-over from other donors' samples. The chain combines TRBV27 with TRBJ1-4; D ambiguous. Sequenced input: PBMCs. The CDR3 loop reads CASSLFGAGFEKLFF. CDR3 bases: TGTGCCAGCAGTTTATTCGGAGCAGGTTTTGAAAAACTGTTTTTT.